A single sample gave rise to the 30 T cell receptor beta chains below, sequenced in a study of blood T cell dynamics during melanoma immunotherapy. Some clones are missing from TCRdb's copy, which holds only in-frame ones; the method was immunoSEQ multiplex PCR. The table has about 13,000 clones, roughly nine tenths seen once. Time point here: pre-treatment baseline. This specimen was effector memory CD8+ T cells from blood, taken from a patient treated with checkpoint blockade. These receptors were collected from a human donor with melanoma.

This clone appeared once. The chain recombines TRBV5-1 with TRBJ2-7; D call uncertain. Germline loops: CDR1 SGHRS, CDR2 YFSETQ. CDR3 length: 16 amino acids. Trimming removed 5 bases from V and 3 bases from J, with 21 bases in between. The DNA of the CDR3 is TGCGCCAGCAGTCTGGGCCGGGCAGAGATAAACTACGAGCAGTACTTC. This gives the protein CASSLGRAEINYEQYF. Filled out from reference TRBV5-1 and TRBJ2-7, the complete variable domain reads KAGVTQTPRYLIKTRGQQVTLSCSPISGHRSVSWYQQTPGQGLQFLFEYFSETQRNKGNFPGRFSGRQFSNSRSEMNVSTLELGDSALYLCASSLGRAEINYEQYFGPGTRLTVT.

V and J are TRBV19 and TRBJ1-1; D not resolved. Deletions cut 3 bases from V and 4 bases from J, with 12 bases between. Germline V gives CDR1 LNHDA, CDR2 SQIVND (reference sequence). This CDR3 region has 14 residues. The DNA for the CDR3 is TGTGCCAGTAGTATTGGTGCCAGACTCACTGAAGCTTTCTTT. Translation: CASSIGARLTEAFF.

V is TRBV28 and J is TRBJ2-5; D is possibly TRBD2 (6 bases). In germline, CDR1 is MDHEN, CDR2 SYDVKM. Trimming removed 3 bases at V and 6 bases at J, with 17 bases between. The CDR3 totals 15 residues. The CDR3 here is CASSFRGRGQQTQYF. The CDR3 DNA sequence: TGTGCCAGCAGTTTTCGGGGGAGAGGGCAACAGACCCAGTACTTC.

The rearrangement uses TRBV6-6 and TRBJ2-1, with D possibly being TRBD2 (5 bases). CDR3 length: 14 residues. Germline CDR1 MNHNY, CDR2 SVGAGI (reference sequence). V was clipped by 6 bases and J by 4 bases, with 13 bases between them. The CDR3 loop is CASSSLTGYNEQFF. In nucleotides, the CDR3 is TGTGCCAGCAGCTCCCTGACGGGATACAATGAGCAGTTCTTC.

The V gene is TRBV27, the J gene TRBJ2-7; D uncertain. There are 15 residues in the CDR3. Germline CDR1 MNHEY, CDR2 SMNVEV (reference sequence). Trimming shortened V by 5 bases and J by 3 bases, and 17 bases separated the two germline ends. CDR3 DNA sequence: TGTGCCAGCAGTAGTAGCAATACACAGAACTACGAGCAGTACTTC. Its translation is CASSSSNTQNYEQYF.

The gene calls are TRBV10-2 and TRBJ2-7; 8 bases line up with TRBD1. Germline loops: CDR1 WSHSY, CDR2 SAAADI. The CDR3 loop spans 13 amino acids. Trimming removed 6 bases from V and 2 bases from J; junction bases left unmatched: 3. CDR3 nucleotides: TGCGCCAGCAGGGGACAGGAAACCTACGAGCAGTACTTC. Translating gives CASRGQETYEQYF.

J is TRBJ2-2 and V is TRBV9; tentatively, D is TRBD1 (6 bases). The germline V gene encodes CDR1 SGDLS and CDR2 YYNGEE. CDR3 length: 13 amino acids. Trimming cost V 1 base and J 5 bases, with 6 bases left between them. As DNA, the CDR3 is TGTGCCAGCAGCGTAACAGGGACCGGGGAGCTGTTTTTT. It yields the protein CASSVTGTGELFF. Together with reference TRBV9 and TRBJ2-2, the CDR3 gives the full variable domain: DSGVTQTPKHLITATGQRVTLRCSPRSGDLSVYWYQQSLDQGLQFLIQYYNGEERAKGNILERFSAQQFPDLHSELNLSSLELGDSALYFCASSVTGTGELFFGEGSRLTVL.

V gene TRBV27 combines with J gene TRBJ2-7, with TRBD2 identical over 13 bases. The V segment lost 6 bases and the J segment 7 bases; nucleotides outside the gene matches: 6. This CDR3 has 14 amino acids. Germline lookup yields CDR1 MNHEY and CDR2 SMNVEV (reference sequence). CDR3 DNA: TGTGCCAGCAGCGCGGGGACTAGCGGGATGGAGCAGTACTTC. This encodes CASSAGTSGMEQYF.

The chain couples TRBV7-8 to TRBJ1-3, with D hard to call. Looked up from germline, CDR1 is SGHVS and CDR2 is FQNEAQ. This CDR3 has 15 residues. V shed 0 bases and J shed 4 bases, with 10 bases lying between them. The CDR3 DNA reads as TGTGCCAGCAGCTTAGCAGGAGCGGGAGGAAACACCATATATTTT. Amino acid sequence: CASSLAGAGGNTIYF. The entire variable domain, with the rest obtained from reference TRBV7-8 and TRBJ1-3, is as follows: GAGVSQSPRYKVAKRGQDVALRCDPISGHVSLFWYQQALGQGPEFLTYFQNEAQLDKSGLPSDRFFAERPEGSVSTLKIQRTQQEDSAVYLCASSLAGAGGNTIYFGEGSWLTVV.

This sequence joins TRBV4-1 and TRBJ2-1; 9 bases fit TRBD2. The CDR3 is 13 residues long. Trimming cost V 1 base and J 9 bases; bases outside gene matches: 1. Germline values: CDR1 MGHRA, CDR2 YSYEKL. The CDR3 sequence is CASSQGGRAEQFF. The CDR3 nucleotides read TGCGCCAGCAGCCAAGGCGGGAGGGCTGAGCAGTTCTTC.

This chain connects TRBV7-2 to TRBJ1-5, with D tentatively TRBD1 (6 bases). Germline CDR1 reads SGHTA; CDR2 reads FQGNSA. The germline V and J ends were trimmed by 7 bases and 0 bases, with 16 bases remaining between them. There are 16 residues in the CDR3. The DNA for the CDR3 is TGTGCCAGCACCACGGGACAAGATTATAGCAATCAGCCCCAGCATTTT. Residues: CASTTGQDYSNQPQHF.

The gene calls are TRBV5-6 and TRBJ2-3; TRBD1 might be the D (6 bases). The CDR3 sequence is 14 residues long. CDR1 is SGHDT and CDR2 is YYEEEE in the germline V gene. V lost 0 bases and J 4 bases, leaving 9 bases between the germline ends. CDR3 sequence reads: CASSLDRVADTQYF. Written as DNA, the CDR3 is TGTGCCAGCAGCTTGGACAGGGTAGCAGATACGCAGTATTTT.

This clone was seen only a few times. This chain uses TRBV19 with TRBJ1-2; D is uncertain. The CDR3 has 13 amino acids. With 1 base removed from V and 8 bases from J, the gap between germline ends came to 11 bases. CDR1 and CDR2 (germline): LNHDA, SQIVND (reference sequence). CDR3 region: CASSIGGFEGYTF. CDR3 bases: TGTGCCAGTAGTATAGGGGGATTCGAAGGCTACACCTTC. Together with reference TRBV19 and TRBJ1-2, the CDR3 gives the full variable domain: DGGITQSPKYLFRKEGQNVTLSCEQNLNHDAMYWYRQDPGQGLRLIYYSQIVNDFQKGDIAEGYSVSREKKESFPLTVTSAQKNPTAFYLCASSIGGFEGYTFGSGTRLTVV.

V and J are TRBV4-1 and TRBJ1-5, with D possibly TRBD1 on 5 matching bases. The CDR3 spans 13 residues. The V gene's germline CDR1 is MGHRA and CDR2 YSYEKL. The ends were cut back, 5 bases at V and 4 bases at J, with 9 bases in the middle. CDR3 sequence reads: CASSDGGNQPQHF. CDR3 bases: TGCGCCAGCAGCGATGGGGGGAATCAGCCCCAGCATTTT.

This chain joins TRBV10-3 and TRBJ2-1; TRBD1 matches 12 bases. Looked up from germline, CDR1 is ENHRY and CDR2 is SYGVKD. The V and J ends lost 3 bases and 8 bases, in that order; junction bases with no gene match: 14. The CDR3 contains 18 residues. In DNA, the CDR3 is TGTGCCATCAGTGATAGGGACAGGGGGCCGTTCATATCGGATGAGCAGTTCTTC. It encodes CAISDRDRGPFISDEQFF.

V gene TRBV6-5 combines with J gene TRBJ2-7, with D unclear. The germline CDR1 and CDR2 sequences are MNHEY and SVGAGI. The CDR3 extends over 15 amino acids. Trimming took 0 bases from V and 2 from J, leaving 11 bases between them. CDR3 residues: CASSYSKTATYEQYF. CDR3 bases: TGTGCCAGCAGTTACTCGAAAACAGCTACCTACGAGCAGTACTTC.

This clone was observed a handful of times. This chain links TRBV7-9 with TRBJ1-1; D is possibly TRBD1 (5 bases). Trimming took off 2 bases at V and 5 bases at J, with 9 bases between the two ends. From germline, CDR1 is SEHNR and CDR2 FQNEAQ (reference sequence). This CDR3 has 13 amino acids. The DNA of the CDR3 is TGTGCCAGCAGCTTACAGGGTCCGACTGAAGCTTTCTTT. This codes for CASSLQGPTEAFF.

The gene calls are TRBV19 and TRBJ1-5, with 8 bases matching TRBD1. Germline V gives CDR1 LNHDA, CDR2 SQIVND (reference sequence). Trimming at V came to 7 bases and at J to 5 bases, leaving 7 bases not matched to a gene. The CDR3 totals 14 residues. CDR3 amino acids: CASKWTGRDQPQHF. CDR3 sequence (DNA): TGTGCCAGTAAGTGGACAGGGAGAGATCAGCCCCAGCATTTT.

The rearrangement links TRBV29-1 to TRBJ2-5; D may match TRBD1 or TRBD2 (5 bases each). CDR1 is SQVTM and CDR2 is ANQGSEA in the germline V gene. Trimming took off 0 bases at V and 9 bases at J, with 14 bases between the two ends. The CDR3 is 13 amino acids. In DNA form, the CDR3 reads TGCAGCGTTGAAGATCTCGGGGACGAGGCCCAGTACTTC. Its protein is CSVEDLGDEAQYF.

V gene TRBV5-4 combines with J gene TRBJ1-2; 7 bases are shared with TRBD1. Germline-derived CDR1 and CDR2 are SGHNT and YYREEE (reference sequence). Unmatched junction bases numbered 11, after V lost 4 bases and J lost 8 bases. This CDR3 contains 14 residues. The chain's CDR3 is CASSLTGSVEGYTF. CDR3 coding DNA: TGTGCCAGCAGCCTGACAGGGTCCGTAGAGGGCTACACCTTC.

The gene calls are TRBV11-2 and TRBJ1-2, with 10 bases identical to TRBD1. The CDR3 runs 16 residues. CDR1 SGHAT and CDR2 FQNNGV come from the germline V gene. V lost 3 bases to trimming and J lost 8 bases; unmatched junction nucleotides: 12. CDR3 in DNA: TGTGCCAGCAGCTTCTCTAGGACAGGGGGTATACGCGGCTACACCTTC. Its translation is CASSFSRTGGIRGYTF.

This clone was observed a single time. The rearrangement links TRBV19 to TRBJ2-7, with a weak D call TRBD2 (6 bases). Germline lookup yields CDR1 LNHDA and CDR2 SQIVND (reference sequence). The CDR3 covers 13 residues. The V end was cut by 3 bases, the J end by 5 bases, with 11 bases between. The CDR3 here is CASSMGLGHEQYF. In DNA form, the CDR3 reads TGTGCCAGTAGTATGGGACTCGGCCACGAGCAGTACTTC.

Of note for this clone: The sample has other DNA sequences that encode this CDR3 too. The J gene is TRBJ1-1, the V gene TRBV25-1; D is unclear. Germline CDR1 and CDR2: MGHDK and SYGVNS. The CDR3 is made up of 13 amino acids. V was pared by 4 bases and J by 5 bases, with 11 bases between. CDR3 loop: CASSAPGPTEAFF. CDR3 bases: TGTGCCAGCAGTGCTCCCGGGCCAACTGAAGCTTTCTTT.

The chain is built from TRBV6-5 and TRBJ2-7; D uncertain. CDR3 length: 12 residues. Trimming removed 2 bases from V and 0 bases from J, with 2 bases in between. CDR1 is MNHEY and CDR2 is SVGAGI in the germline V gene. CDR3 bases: TGTGCCAGCAGTTACGACTCCTACGAGCAGTACTTC. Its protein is CASSYDSYEQYF.

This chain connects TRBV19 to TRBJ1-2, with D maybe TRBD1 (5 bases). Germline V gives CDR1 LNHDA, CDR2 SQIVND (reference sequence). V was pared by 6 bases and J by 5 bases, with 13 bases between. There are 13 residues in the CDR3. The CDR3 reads CASSPGTAYGYTF. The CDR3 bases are TGTGCCAGTAGCCCCGGGACGGCTTATGGCTACACCTTC.

Here the CDR3 reads CASSVGTGKISDTQYF. As DNA, the CDR3 is TGTGCCAGCAGCGTCGGGACAGGGAAAATCTCGGATACGCAGTATTTT. The chain combines TRBV9 with TRBJ2-3, with TRBD1 matching over 9 bases. V lost 2 bases and J lost 6; bases outside the gene matches: 10. CDR3 length: 16 residues. Germline CDR1 and CDR2: SGDLS and YYNGEE.

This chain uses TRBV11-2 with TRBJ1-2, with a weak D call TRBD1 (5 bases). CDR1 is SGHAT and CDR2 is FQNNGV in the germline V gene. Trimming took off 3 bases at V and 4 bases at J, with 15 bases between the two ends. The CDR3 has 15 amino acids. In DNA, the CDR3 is TGTGCCAGCAGCTTCATCTCGGGGGGAATCTATGGCTACACCTTC. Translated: CASSFISGGIYGYTF.

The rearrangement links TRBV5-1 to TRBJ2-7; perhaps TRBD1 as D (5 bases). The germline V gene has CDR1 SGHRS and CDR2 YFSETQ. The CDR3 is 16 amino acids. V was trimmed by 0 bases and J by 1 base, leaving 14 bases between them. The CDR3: CASSLEGRVRSYEQYF. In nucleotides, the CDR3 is TGCGCCAGCAGCTTGGAGGGCAGGGTCCGGTCCTACGAGCAGTACTTC.

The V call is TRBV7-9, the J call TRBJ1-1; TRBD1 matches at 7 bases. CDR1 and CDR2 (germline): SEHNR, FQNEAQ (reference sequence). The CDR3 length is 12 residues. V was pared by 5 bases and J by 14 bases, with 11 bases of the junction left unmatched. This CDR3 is CASSPVGTAGFF. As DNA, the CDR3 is TGTGCCAGCAGCCCAGTCGGGACAGCGGGCTTCTTT.

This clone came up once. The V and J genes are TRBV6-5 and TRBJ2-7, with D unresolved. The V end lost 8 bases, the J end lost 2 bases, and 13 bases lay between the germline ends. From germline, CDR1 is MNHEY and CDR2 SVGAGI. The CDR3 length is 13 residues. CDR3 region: CASGLAETYEQYF. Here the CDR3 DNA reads TGTGCCAGCGGCCTGGCAGAAACCTACGAGCAGTACTTC.